This TCR beta chain was recorded in a study of OX40 agonist ivuxolimab in advanced cancers. Study-wide background: Ivuxolimab, an agonist antibody against OX40 (CD134), was given to patients. Whole-study results and caveats: Among the nonresponders, some also had low normalized T-cell clonal expansion.

The table came from immunoSEQ multiplex PCR; TCRdb's copy has only in-frame clones and leaves some out. The data hold some 69,000 clones, with nearly 90% observed a single time. The CDR3 sequence is 15 residues long. Trimming removed 4 bases from V and 2 bases from J, with 13 bases in between. CDR1 is SGHNT and CDR2 is YYREEE in the germline V gene (reference sequence). This clone was detected only once. Its matching antigen is unknown. The receptor was derived from an adult with an advanced solid tumor such as melanoma, head and neck, liver or kidney cancer. Sequenced material: CD4+ or CD8+ T cells sorted from blood, taken in a trial of the OX40 agonist ivuxolimab. The chain joins TRBV5-4 to TRBJ2-1; weak D call: TRBD1 (5 bases). CDR3 bases: TGTGCCAGCAGCCTGGACATTGTACCCTACAATGAGCAGTTCTTC. Residues: CASSLDIVPYNEQFF.